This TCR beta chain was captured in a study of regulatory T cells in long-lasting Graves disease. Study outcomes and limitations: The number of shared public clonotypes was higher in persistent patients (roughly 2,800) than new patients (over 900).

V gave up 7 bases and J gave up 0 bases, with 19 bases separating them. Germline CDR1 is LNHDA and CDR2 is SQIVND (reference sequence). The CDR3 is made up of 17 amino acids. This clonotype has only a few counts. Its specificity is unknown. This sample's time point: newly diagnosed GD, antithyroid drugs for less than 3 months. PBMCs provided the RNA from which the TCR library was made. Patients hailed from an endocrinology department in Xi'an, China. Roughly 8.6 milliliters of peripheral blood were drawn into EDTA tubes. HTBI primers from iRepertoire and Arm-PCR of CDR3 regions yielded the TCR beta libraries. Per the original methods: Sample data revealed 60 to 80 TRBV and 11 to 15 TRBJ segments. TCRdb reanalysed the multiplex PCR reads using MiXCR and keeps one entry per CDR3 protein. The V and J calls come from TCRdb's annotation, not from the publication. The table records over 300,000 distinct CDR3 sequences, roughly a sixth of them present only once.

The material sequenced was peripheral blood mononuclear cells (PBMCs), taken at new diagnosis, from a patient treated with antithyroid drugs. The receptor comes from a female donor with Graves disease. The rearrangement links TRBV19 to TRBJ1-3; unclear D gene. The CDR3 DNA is TGTGCCAGTACCCCGGTCGCGTGGAGGCTCTCTGGAAACACCATATATTTT. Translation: CASTPVAWRLSGNTIYF.